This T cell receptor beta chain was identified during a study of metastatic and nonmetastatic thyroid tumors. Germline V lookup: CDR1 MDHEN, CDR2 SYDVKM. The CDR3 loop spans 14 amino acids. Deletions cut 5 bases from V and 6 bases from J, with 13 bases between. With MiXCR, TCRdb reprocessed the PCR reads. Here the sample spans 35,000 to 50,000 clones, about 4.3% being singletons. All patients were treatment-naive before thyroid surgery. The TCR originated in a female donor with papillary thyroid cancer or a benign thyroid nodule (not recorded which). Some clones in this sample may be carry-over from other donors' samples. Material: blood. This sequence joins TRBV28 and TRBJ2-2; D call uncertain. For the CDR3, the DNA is TGTGCCAGCAGTGGGGTTTCTCCCCCCGGGGAGCTGTTTTTT. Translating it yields CASSGVSPPGELFF.